This T cell receptor beta chain comes out of a study of lymphopenia after photon versus proton radiotherapy. Study results and caveats: A bigger post-nadir fall in TCR diversity correlated inversely with survival time in deceased patients. Relative stability marked proton patients; photon patients lost diversity and naive cells.

V was pared by 5 bases and J by 2 bases, with 14 bases of the junction left unmatched. This CDR3 is built from 17 residues. Germline CDR1 LNHDA, CDR2 SQIVND (reference sequence). TCRdb's copy holds only in-frame clones and misses some; the assay was immunoSEQ multiplex PCR. The data contain 20,000 to 25,000 clones, 75% to 90% of them singletons. For this clone: Its antigen is not known.

This TCR came from a man aged 55 to 70 with pancreatic cancer. The chain links TRBV19 to TRBJ1-1, with 7 positions matching TRBD1. The source material was peripheral blood, sampled from a patient treated with photon-based radiotherapy. DNA for the CDR3: TGTGCCAGTAGTTCGCGGGACAGCAGCGTCCCCAACACTGAAGCTTTCTTT. Protein product: CASSSRDSSVPNTEAFF.